These 3 T cell receptor beta chains came from one sample sequenced in a study of shared clonotypes between healthy human individuals. Generated by immunoSEQ multiplex PCR, the TCRdb table keeps only in-frame clones and is missing some. The table records some 2,500,000 clones, roughly 93% of them present only once. Source material: naive CD4+ T cells from PBMCs. Subset defined: CD45RA+ positively selected. Receptors originate from a man in his late teens or twenties in good health. Some clones in this sample may be carry-over from other donors' samples.

This clone occurred once. V is TRBV21-1 and J is TRBJ2-4. TRBV21-1 corresponds to a pseudogene. There are 14 residues in the CDR3. CDR3 residues: CASSRLGAKNIQYF. The CDR3 coding sequence is TGTGCCAGCAGCAGATTGGGAGCCAAAAACATTCAGTACTTC.

The chain couples TRBV19 to TRBJ2-7; D might be TRBD1 (5 bases). CDR1 and CDR2 (germline): LNHDA, SQIVND (reference sequence). This CDR3 is 14 amino acids long. V lost 4 bases, J lost 1 base, and 11 bases lay in between. The CDR3 spells CASSSNDRSYEQYF. The CDR3, as DNA: TGTGCCAGTAGTAGCAACGACAGATCCTACGAGCAGTACTTC.

This clone has a single count. The chain is built from TRBV10-3 and TRBJ1-2; no reliable D call. The CDR3 is 14 residues long. Germline V gene lookup returns CDR1 ENHRY and CDR2 SYGVKD. V lost 11 bases and J 8 bases, leaving 24 bases between the germline ends. The CDR3 DNA reads TGTGCCGTCGGCCCCTTGGATTCGGCTGCGGGCTACACCTTC. Translating gives CAVGPLDSAAGYTF.